Below are 24 T cell receptor beta chains sequenced from a single sample in a study of CD8 T cells in ankylosing spondylitis. TCRdb analysed the 5' RACE reads with MiXCR anew, one entry per CDR3 protein. The sample records approximately 350,000 distinct CDR3 sequences, 20% to 25% being singletons. The material sequenced was blood, either unsorted or a sorted T cell fraction (not recorded which). Receptors originate from a male donor with ankylosing spondylitis or in good health (not recorded which).

Regarding this clonotype: At one end, the junction sequence differs from germline, possibly due to a read error. This chain uses TRBV3-1 with TRBJ2-7; 12 bases map to TRBD1. The germline V gene has CDR1 LGHDT and CDR2 YNNKEL (reference sequence). This CDR3 is 18 amino acids long. CDR3 sequence: CARSPPPGQGAISYEQYF. The CDR3 DNA follows: TGTGCCCGCAGTCCACCCCCGGGACAGGGGGCCATCTCCTACGAGCAGTACTTC.

The rearrangement joins TRBV12-3 or TRBV12-4 to TRBJ2-1; D is possibly TRBD2 (5 bases). CDR3 length equals 16 residues. V lost 1 base to trimming and J lost 7 bases, with 17 bases between them. The CDR3 loop is CASSLVALGGGNEQFF. The CDR3 DNA sequence: TGTGCCAGCAGTTTAGTTGCTCTGGGCGGAGGTAATGAGCAGTTCTTC.

The V and J genes are TRBV29-1 and TRBJ1-1, with D unresolved. With 4 bases removed from V and 6 bases from J, the gap between germline ends came to 6 bases. There are 10 residues in the CDR3. CDR1 and CDR2 from the germline V gene are SQVTM and ANQGSEA. The CDR3 here is CSVGQSEAFF. CDR3 nucleotides: TGCAGCGTTGGACAATCTGAAGCTTTCTTT.

This chain uses TRBV3-1 with TRBJ2-7, with a possible D match to TRBD1 (5 bases). Trimming cost V 3 bases and J 6 bases, with 15 bases left between them. The CDR3 is made up of 14 amino acids. CDR1 LGHDT and CDR2 YNNKEL come from the germline V gene (reference sequence). CDR3 sequence: CASSHGQGSIEQYF. DNA for the CDR3: TGTGCCAGCAGCCATGGGCAGGGTTCCATCGAGCAGTACTTC.

V and J are TRBV29-1 and TRBJ2-7; TRBD1 matches 9 bases. CDR1 and CDR2 (germline): SQVTM, ANQGSEA. V shed 4 bases and J 4 bases; nucleotides not matched to a gene: 2. The CDR3 extends over 12 amino acids. The CDR3 DNA reads as TGCAGCGTTGTAGGGACAGGGTACGAGCAGTACTTC. Protein product: CSVVGTGYEQYF.

The chain is built from TRBV3-1 and TRBJ1-4; D gene unclear. Germline values: CDR1 LGHDT, CDR2 YNNKEL (reference sequence). The CDR3 spans 12 residues. V shed 0 bases and J shed 8 bases, with 4 bases lying between them. CDR3: CASSQEGEKLFF. CDR3 nucleotides: TGTGCCAGCAGCCAAGAAGGAGAAAAACTGTTTTTT.

This clonotype was recorded many times. The chain carries TRBV4-1 and TRBJ2-3, with 7 bases fitting TRBD2. CDR3 length equals 15 residues. J lost 1 base, V lost 7 bases, and 8 bases had no gene match. In germline, CDR1 is MGHRA, CDR2 YSYEKL. Here the CDR3 reads CASNLGTMGTDTQYF. The CDR3 DNA follows: TGCGCCAGCAACCTCGGGACTATGGGCACAGATACGCAGTATTTT.

J is TRBJ2-3 and V is TRBV15; TRBD2 matches at 9 bases. V was clipped by 3 bases and J by 1 base; unmatched bases: 2. The CDR3 extends over 15 amino acids. Germline V gives CDR1 LNHNV, CDR2 YYDKDF (reference sequence). The CDR3 spells CATSSLAGGTDTQYF. CDR3 DNA: TGTGCCACCAGCAGCTTAGCGGGGGGCACAGATACGCAGTATTTT. The variable domain in full, completed from reference TRBV15 and TRBJ2-3, reads DAMVIQNPRYQVTQFGKPVTLSCSQTLNHNVMYWYQQKSSQAPKLLFHYYDKDFNNEADTPDNFQSRRPNTSFCFLDIRSPGLGDTAMYLCATSSLAGGTDTQYFGPGTRLTVL.

This clonotype was detected a few times. Here the CDR3 reads CASSYGTGDYGYTF. CDR3 DNA: TGTGCCAGCAGTTACGGGACAGGGGACTATGGCTACACCTTC. This chain uses TRBV6-5 with TRBJ1-2; the match to TRBD1 covers 10 bases. The CDR3 is 14 residues long. The V and J ends lost 2 bases and 3 bases, in that order; junction bases with no gene match: 0. Germline V CDR1 and CDR2: MNHEY, SVGAGI.

The chain joins TRBV15 to TRBJ1-6, with a tentative D call TRBD1 (5 bases). Germline values: CDR1 LNHNV, CDR2 YYDKDF (reference sequence). V was shortened by 5 bases and J by 7 bases, with 12 bases between the two germline ends. The CDR3 is 14 residues long. This CDR3 reads CATSLGGTNSPLHF. The CDR3 bases are TGTGCCACCAGCCTGGGGGGTACGAATTCACCCCTCCACTTT.

The V and J genes are TRBV3-1 and TRBJ2-1; possibly TRBD2 for D (6 bases). Germline CDR1 is LGHDT and CDR2 is YNNKEL (reference sequence). The CDR3 sequence is 14 residues long. Trimming removed 2 bases at V and 10 bases at J, with 15 bases between. CDR3 amino acids: CASSQIIGTWEQFF. The CDR3 DNA is TGTGCCAGCAGCCAAATAATCGGGACTTGGGAGCAGTTCTTC.

This clonotype turned up a few times. For the CDR3, the DNA is TGCAGTGCACGACAGGGGCTCACCCTCGGGGGAGCTTTCTTT. Translating it yields CSARQGLTLGGAFF. The rearrangement links TRBV20-1 to TRBJ1-1, with TRBD1 matching over 8 bases. CDR3 length equals 14 residues. Per the germline V gene, CDR1 is DFQATT and CDR2 is SNEGSKA (reference sequence). J lost 10 bases, V lost 6 bases, and 16 bases had no gene match.

In its sample, this clonotype was seen a few times. V and J are TRBV27 and TRBJ2-2, with TRBD1 matching 9 bases. Per the germline V gene, CDR1 is MNHEY and CDR2 is SMNVEV (reference sequence). The V segment lost 1 base and the J segment 3 bases; nucleotides outside the gene matches: 6. This CDR3 is 17 amino acids long. This CDR3 reads CASSLYYRGLDTGELFF. Written as DNA, the CDR3 is TGTGCCAGCAGTTTATATTACAGGGGGCTAGACACCGGGGAGCTGTTTTTT.

This clonotype has more than one count but fewer than ten. This rearrangement joins TRBV15 to TRBJ1-1; D uncertain. The CDR3 covers 14 residues. Germline V gene sequence: CDR1 LNHNV, CDR2 YYDKDF (reference sequence). Between the trimmed V and J ends, which lost 9 bases and 4 bases, there was a span of 18 bases. The CDR3 reads CATLGGVSVTEAFF. The CDR3 DNA is TGTGCCACACTCGGTGGGGTGTCGGTCACTGAAGCTTTCTTT.

This clonotype turned up a few times. This chain joins TRBV15 and TRBJ1-6; D possibly corresponds to TRBD1 (5 bases). Deletions cut 0 bases from V and 9 bases from J, with 12 bases between. CDR3 length equals 15 residues. The germline gives CDR1 LNHNV, CDR2 YYDKDF (reference sequence). CDR3 in DNA: TGTGCCACCAGCAGAGATCTTCAGGGAAGTTCACCCCTCCACTTT. This codes for CATSRDLQGSSPLHF.

This clonotype was counted between two and nine times. J is TRBJ2-1 and V is TRBV25-1, with D uncertain. Germline V gene lookup returns CDR1 MGHDK and CDR2 SYGVNS. The length of the CDR3 is 10 residues. V gave up 4 bases and J gave up 9 bases, with 4 bases separating them. CDR3 coding DNA: TGTGCCAGCAGTGCTTCTGAGCAGTTCTTC. It translates to CASSASEQFF. Based on the CDR3 plus reference TRBV25-1 and TRBJ2-1, the full variable domain is EADIYQTPRYLVIGTGKKITLECSQTMGHDKMYWYQQDPGMELHLIHYSYGVNSTEKGDLSSESTVSRIRTEHFPLTLESARPSHTSQYLCASSASEQFFGPGTRLTVL.

This clonotype was picked up many times. The V and J genes are TRBV29-1 and TRBJ2-2; D might be TRBD1 or TRBD2, each matching 5 bases. Trimming left V 4 bases short and J 4 bases short, with 13 bases between. This CDR3 region has 14 residues. Germline CDR1 reads SQVTM; CDR2 reads ANQGSEA. CDR3 in amino acids: CSVGPGLLTGELFF. The CDR3 DNA sequence: TGCAGCGTTGGACCGGGGCTCCTCACCGGGGAGCTGTTTTTT.

This clonotype was observed a handful of times. This chain links TRBV29-1 with TRBJ2-7; 8 nucleotides agree with TRBD1. The CDR3 runs to 15 residues. Germline V gives CDR1 SQVTM, CDR2 ANQGSEA. V was clipped by 0 bases and J by 1 base; unmatched bases: 5. The CDR3 nucleotides are TGCAGCGTTGAAGAAGCAGGGGGCATGTCCTACGAGCAGTACTTC. Protein product: CSVEEAGGMSYEQYF.

The chain joins TRBV7-2 to TRBJ2-5; D might be TRBD2 (7 bases). The CDR3 is 16 amino acids. Germline V gene data show CDR1 as SGHTA and CDR2 as FQGNSA. The V end lost 5 bases, the J end lost 5 bases, and 21 bases lay between the germline ends. The CDR3 sequence: CASSPRGGGLYETQYF. CDR3 DNA sequence: TGTGCCAGCAGCCCCCGGGGAGGGGGGCTGTATGAGACCCAGTACTTC.

The chain joins TRBV7-8 to TRBJ2-3, with D perhaps matching TRBD1 or TRBD2 (6 bases each). CDR1 is SGHVS, CDR2 FQNEAQ, per germline. The CDR3 runs 16 residues. V was shortened by 4 bases and J by 3 bases, with 17 bases between the two germline ends. This CDR3 is CASSSLGQGRTDTQYF. CDR3 nucleotides: TGTGCCAGCAGCTCCCTGGGGCAGGGGAGGACAGATACGCAGTATTTT.

In its sample, this clonotype was seen a few times. The chain is built from TRBV3-1 and TRBJ2-7; D may be TRBD1 (5 bases). V dropped 1 base and J dropped 3 bases, with 13 bases sitting between them. Germline V gene lookup returns CDR1 LGHDT and CDR2 YNNKEL (reference sequence). CDR3 length: 15 amino acids. The CDR3 DNA reads as TGTGCCAGCAGCCAAGGTGAGACAGTTTTCTACGAGCAGTACTTC. Residues: CASSQGETVFYEQYF.

This clonotype was counted a few times. V is TRBV4-1 and J is TRBJ1-2; D might be TRBD1 (5 bases). The CDR3 contains 15 residues. Germline V gives CDR1 MGHRA, CDR2 YSYEKL. Between the trimmed V and J ends, which lost 4 bases and 3 bases, there was a span of 15 bases. CDR3 residues: CASSPIAGDYYGYTF. In DNA form, the CDR3 reads TGCGCCAGCAGCCCAATCGCGGGGGACTACTATGGCTACACCTTC.

The V and J genes are TRBV2 and TRBJ2-1; 9 bases fit TRBD2. Germline V lookup: CDR1 SNHLY, CDR2 FYNNEI. The CDR3 consists of 15 residues. V trimming: 6 bases; J trimming: 1 base; junction bases outside the gene matches: 4. The CDR3 DNA sequence: TGTGCCAGCAGGACCCTAGCGGGGTCCTACAATGAGCAGTTCTTC. Residues: CASRTLAGSYNEQFF.

This clonotype was counted a few times. V and J are TRBV7-2 and TRBJ2-7; no reliable D call. V lost 1 base, J lost 7 bases, and 8 bases lay in between. The CDR3 runs 12 residues. CDR1 is SGHTA, CDR2 FQGNSA, per germline. CDR3 sequence reads: CASSLDLREQYF. Here the CDR3 DNA reads TGTGCCAGCAGCTTAGATCTGAGGGAGCAGTACTTC.